Listed below are T cell receptor beta chains from one sample, sequenced in a study of T-cell reconstitution after alpha-beta-depleted transplantation in children. TCRdb called the PCR reads again in MiXCR, with one record for every CDR3 protein. The sample has about 580,000 distinct CDR3 sequences, 23% seen once. The sequences come from PBMCs, mostly from graft donor cells, collected 360 days after TCRalphabeta/CD19-depleted stem cell transplant. The receptors were gathered from a boy under two years old who had a stem cell transplant for acute myeloid leukemia, so the T cells may come from the graft donor. The CDR3 runs from the conserved cysteine through the conserved F or W. The order of the fields is clone size, J gene, V gene, D gene, CDR3 protein, CDR3 DNA. A D gene is named only where the DNA matches it firmly. Only part of the rows carry a size: once, few, many, or a class if the clone is expanded.

>few|TRBJ2-1|TRBV29-1|.
CSVGEPSSYNEQFF
TGCAGCGTTGGGGAGCCGAGCTCCTACAATGAGCAGTTCTTC
>few|TRBJ2-1|TRBV20-1|.
CSADYYDYNEQFF
TGCAGTGCTGATTACTATGACTACAATGAGCAGTTCTTC
>few|TRBJ1-6|TRBV6-1|.
CASSRPPGESPLHF
TGTGCCAGCAGCCGACCCCCAGGGGAATCACCCCTCCACTTT
>many|TRBJ1-4|TRBV9|.
CASSVNPQHRPDEKLFF
TGTGCCAGCAGCGTAAACCCCCAACACCGGCCCGATGAAAAACTGTTTTTT
>.|TRBJ2-7|TRBV11-2|.
CASSFISRTYEQYF
TGTGCCAGCAGCTTCATTAGCAGGACCTACGAGCAGTACTTC
>many|TRBJ2-5|TRBV5-1|TRBD1
CASTYVTTGTYQETQYF
TGCGCCAGCACCTACGTAACGACAGGGACGTACCAAGAGACCCAGTACTTC
>once|TRBJ1-2|TRBV25-1|.
CASRRGGYGYTF
TGTGCCAGCAGAAGAGGGGGGTACGGCTACACCTTC
>many|TRBJ2-2|TRBV5-5|.
CASSSTATGELFF
TGTGCCAGCAGCTCGACTGCGACCGGGGAGCTGTTTTTT
>few|TRBJ2-1|TRBV14|.
CASSQGRSLGGNEQFF
TGTGCCAGCAGCCAAGGGCGGAGTCTGGGGGGCAATGAGCAGTTCTTC
>few|TRBJ2-1|TRBV12-3/TRBV12-4|TRBD2
CASSLGTGTSGYNEQFF
TGTGCCAGCAGTTTAGGGACAGGGACTAGCGGGTACAATGAGCAGTTCTTC
>many|TRBJ2-1|TRBV20-1|.
CSARDLRSIAAASLYNEQFF
TGCAGTGCTAGAGATCTCCGGTCGATAGCTGCAGCCTCGCTCTACAATGAGCAGTTCTTC
>.|TRBJ2-5|TRBV12-3/TRBV12-4|.
CASSPFQGHEETQYF
TGTGCCAGCAGCCCATTCCAGGGACATGAAGAGACCCAGTACTTC
>many|TRBJ1-2|TRBV15|.
CATTPGRDRAGVYGYTF
TGTGCCACCACTCCGGGGAGAGATAGGGCAGGAGTGTATGGCTACACCTTC
>.|TRBJ1-1|TRBV20-1|TRBD1
CSAPLSTGGRWVTEAFF
TGCAGTGCTCCCCTCTCGACAGGGGGCAGATGGGTCACTGAAGCTTTCTTT
>many|TRBJ2-1|TRBV14|.
CASSQDLRVTNEQFF
TGTGCCAGCAGCCAAGATCTCAGGGTAACCAATGAGCAGTTCTTC
>many|TRBJ1-2|TRBV29-1|.
CSVEDFVGGYTF
TGCAGCGTTGAAGATTTCGTCGGTGGCTACACCTTC
>.|TRBJ2-5|TRBV6-1|.
CAVRRQRETQYF
TGTGCGGTGCGTAGGCAGAGGGAGACCCAGTACTTC
>.|TRBJ2-3|TRBV9|TRBD2
CASSVRAATPGGASTDTQYF
TGTGCCAGCAGCGTAAGAGCGGCCACTCCCGGGGGGGCTAGCACAGATACGCAGTATTTT
>.|TRBJ2-3|TRBV18|TRBD1
CASSPSVVRDRESTDTQYF
TGTGCCAGCTCACCGAGCGTTGTCAGGGACAGGGAGAGCACAGATACGCAGTATTTT
>few|TRBJ2-1|TRBV29-1|.
CSAHMGLFYEQFF
TGCAGCGCTCATATGGGCCTATTCTATGAGCAGTTCTTC
>many|TRBJ1-5|TRBV12-3/TRBV12-4|.
CASSLFRRGRPDRSNQPQHF
TGTGCCAGCAGTTTATTCCGACGCGGACGGCCCGATCGGAGCAATCAGCCCCAGCATTTT
>many|TRBJ2-4|TRBV29-1|TRBD1
CSVELQGARNIQYF
TGCAGCGTTGAACTTCAGGGGGCAAGGAACATTCAGTACTTC
>.|TRBJ1-2|TRBV7-3|.
CASSLNSGDTTYGYTF
TGTGCCAGCAGCTTAAATTCCGGGGACACCACCTATGGCTACACCTTC
>.|TRBJ2-6|TRBV5-1|.
CASSFRGRGANVLTF
TGCGCCAGCAGCTTCCGGGGGCGTGGGGCCAACGTCCTGACTTTC
>many|TRBJ1-2|TRBV29-1|.
CSVRTQTYGYTF
TGCAGCGTCAGGACGCAGACCTATGGCTACACCTTC
>.|TRBJ1-1|TRBV29-1|.
CSVRKAGSTEAFF
TGCAGCGTTCGAAAGGCCGGTAGCACTGAAGCTTTCTTT